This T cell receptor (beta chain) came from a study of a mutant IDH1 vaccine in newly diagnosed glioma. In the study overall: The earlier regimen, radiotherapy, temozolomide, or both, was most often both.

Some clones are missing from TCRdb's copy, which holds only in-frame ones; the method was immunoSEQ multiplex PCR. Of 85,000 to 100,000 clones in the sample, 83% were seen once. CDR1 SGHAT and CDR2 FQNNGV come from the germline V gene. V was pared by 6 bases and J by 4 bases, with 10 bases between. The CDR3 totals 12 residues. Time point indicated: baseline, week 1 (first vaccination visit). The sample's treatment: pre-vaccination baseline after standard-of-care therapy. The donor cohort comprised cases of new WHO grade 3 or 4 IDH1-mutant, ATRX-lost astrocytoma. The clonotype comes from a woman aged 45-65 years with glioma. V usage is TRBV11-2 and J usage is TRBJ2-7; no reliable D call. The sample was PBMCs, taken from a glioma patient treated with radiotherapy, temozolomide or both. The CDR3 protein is CASRRTEYEQYF. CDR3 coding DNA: TGTGCCAGCAGACGGACCGAGTACGAGCAGTACTTC.